Below are 16 T cell receptor beta chains sequenced from a single sample in a study of technical replicates of blood from several donors. Sequencing was performed with immunoSEQ multiplex PCR; in TCRdb, only in-frame clones are kept and a portion is missing. Found here are about 88,000 clones, about 94% of them singletons; the top ten hold more than 0.2%. The sample consisted of T cells isolated from PBMCs. The receptors shown here come from a human donor in good health.

The chain uses TRBV6-1 and TRBJ2-1; 7 nucleotides match TRBD2. This CDR3 comprises 15 residues. Germline V gene data show CDR1 as MNHNS and CDR2 as SASEGT. V was clipped by 4 bases and J by 9 bases; unmatched bases: 12. The DNA of the CDR3 is TGTGCCAGCAGTGGGGGGGGTAGCGGTACCTTTGAGCAGTTCTTC. Its protein is CASSGGGSGTFEQFF.

The chain recombines TRBV28 with TRBJ1-1; perhaps TRBD1 as D (5 bases). Germline loops: CDR1 MDHEN, CDR2 SYDVKM. V lost 8 bases and J 6 bases, leaving 13 bases between the germline ends. CDR3 length: 12 residues. DNA for the CDR3: TGTGCCAGCGGCGCAGGGTTCTCTGAAGCTTTCTTT. The encoded protein is CASGAGFSEAFF.

The genes are TRBV4-1 and TRBJ2-1, with TRBD2 matching over 7 bases. The CDR3 has 15 residues. The germline gives CDR1 MGHRA, CDR2 YSYEKL. The trim removed 3 bases at V and 15 bases at J, leaving 17 bases unmatched. The CDR3 DNA is TGCGCCAGCAGCCAGGTGGGGCTAGCGGCCGATTATCCGTTCTTC. Translation gives CASSQVGLAADYPFF.

This clone was observed a single time. V gene TRBV10-3 combines with J gene TRBJ2-1; 15 bases agree with TRBD2. The CDR3 contains 18 residues. Trimming removed 5 bases from V and 1 base from J; junction bases left unmatched: 6. CDR1 and CDR2 (germline): ENHRY, SYGVKD. The CDR3 DNA sequence: TGTGCCATCAGTTGGACTAGCGGGGGGGCCGTTTCCTACAATGAGCAGTTCTTC. Its protein is CAISWTSGGAVSYNEQFF.

This rearrangement joins TRBV28 to TRBJ2-7, with D possibly matching TRBD2 (7 bases). This CDR3 spans 14 amino acids. Germline-derived CDR1 and CDR2 are MDHEN and SYDVKM. Trimming stripped 5 bases from V and 7 bases from J, with 18 bases between. The CDR3 spells CASSPSGGKREQYF. The CDR3 nucleotides are TGTGCCAGCAGTCCTTCGGGGGGCAAGCGGGAGCAGTACTTC.

The V call is TRBV28, the J call TRBJ2-7; 8 bases are shared with TRBD1. CDR1 is MDHEN, CDR2 SYDVKM, per germline. This CDR3 is 16 amino acids long. Germline trimming cut 9 bases from V and 4 bases from J; bases unmatched to any gene: 17. CDR3: CASPPTVAGGAYEQYF. The CDR3 bases are TGTGCCAGTCCCCCGACCGTGGCAGGGGGCGCGTACGAGCAGTACTTC. Filled out from reference TRBV28 and TRBJ2-7, the complete variable domain reads DVKVTQSSRYLVKRTGEKVFLECVQDMDHENMFWYRQDPGLGLRLIYFSYDVKMKEKGDIPEGYSVSREKKERFSLILESASTNQTSMYLCASPPTVAGGAYEQYFGPGTRLTVT.

The V call is TRBV7-9, the J call TRBJ1-2; TRBD1 matches at 8 bases. Germline V lookup: CDR1 SEHNR, CDR2 FQNEAQ (reference sequence). The CDR3 covers 18 residues. After removal of 6 bases from V and 8 bases from J, the junction contained 23 bases not matched to a gene. The CDR3 DNA reads TGTGCCAGCAGTAATCCTGGCCACGCAGGGGGCGTTGCTGTGGGCTACACCTTC. Amino acids: CASSNPGHAGGVAVGYTF.

This clone was seen once. As DNA, the CDR3 is TGCGCCAGCAGCCAAGACCGAGCCTACGAGCAGTACTTC. Encoded protein: CASSQDRAYEQYF. The rearrangement joins TRBV4-1 to TRBJ2-7; D is ambiguous. Trimming cost V 0 bases and J 2 bases, with 5 bases left between them. CDR3 size: 13 residues. From germline, CDR1 is MGHRA and CDR2 YSYEKL.

The V call is TRBV18, the J call TRBJ1-5, with TRBD1 matching over 7 bases. CDR3 size: 17 residues. The germline V gene has CDR1 KGHSH and CDR2 LQKENI. V was clipped by 2 bases and J by 0 bases; unmatched bases: 7. CDR3 region: CASSPEGTVYSNQPQHF. CDR3 DNA: TGTGCCAGCTCACCAGAAGGGACAGTTTATAGCAATCAGCCCCAGCATTTT.

The gene calls are TRBV5-1 and TRBJ2-7, with D possibly being TRBD1 (6 bases). Trimming cost V 3 bases and J 1 base, with 11 bases left between them. The V gene's germline CDR1 is SGHRS and CDR2 YFSETQ. The CDR3 covers 14 residues. CDR3 loop: CASSYGRGSYEQYF. CDR3 DNA: TGCGCCAGCAGCTACGGAAGGGGGTCCTACGAGCAGTACTTC.

The chain employs TRBV28 and TRBJ2-5; perhaps TRBD2 as D (6 bases). The CDR3 consists of 14 residues. V lost 6 bases and J lost 4, with 15 bases in between. Germline loops: CDR1 MDHEN, CDR2 SYDVKM. The CDR3: CASRGGPEAETQYF. CDR3 nucleotides: TGTGCCAGCAGGGGGGGACCCGAAGCAGAGACCCAGTACTTC.

V gene TRBV2 combines with J gene TRBJ1-5, with D tentatively TRBD1 (6 bases). The V gene's germline CDR1 is SNHLY and CDR2 FYNNEI. The V end was cut by 3 bases, the J end by 6 bases, with 18 bases between. The CDR3 runs 16 residues. This CDR3 is CASSDTFLVGGQPQHF. CDR3 DNA sequence: TGTGCCAGCAGTGATACCTTCCTCGTAGGGGGTCAGCCCCAGCATTTT.

The chain uses TRBV30 and TRBJ1-5; no reliable D call. The germline V gene encodes CDR1 GTSNPN and CDR2 SVGIG (reference sequence). V was pared by 0 bases and J by 4 bases, with 7 bases between. This CDR3 comprises 13 residues. The CDR3 DNA sequence: TGTGCCTGGAGTGTCCAGGATAATCAGCCCCAGCATTTT. Protein: CAWSVQDNQPQHF.

The chain carries TRBV28 and TRBJ2-3; TRBD2 matches at 13 bases. The J segment lost 0 bases and the V segment lost 8 bases, leaving 8 bases of the junction unmatched. The V gene's germline CDR1 is MDHEN and CDR2 SYDVKM. The CDR3 totals 17 residues. The CDR3 loop reads CASVSTGLAGSTDTQYF. As DNA, the CDR3 is TGTGCCAGCGTATCAACGGGACTAGCGGGAAGCACAGATACGCAGTATTTT.

The chain joins TRBV5-6 to TRBJ1-3; tentatively, D is TRBD1 (5 bases). CDR1 and CDR2 from the germline V gene are SGHDT and YYEEEE. The CDR3 totals 17 residues. V was pared by 4 bases and J by 4 bases, with 21 bases between. The CDR3 coding sequence is TGTGCCAGCAGCCCCTTAACGGGGGGTAATCGAGGAAACACCATATATTTT. This encodes CASSPLTGGNRGNTIYF.

This clone is a singleton in its sample. The gene calls are TRBV27 and TRBJ1-5; 9 positions match TRBD1. J was trimmed by 5 bases and V by 6 bases; bases with no gene match: 5. There are 14 residues in the CDR3. Germline V gene data show CDR1 as MNHEY and CDR2 as SMNVEV (reference sequence). CDR3 in amino acids: CASSWDRAHQPQHF. Written as DNA, the CDR3 is TGTGCCAGCAGCTGGGACAGGGCACATCAGCCCCAGCATTTT.